Sequencing of this TCR beta chain was carried out in a study of response to subunit inactivated influenza vaccine. Trimming cost V 5 bases and J 8 bases, with 22 bases left between them. The germline gives CDR1 SEHNR, CDR2 FQNEAQ (reference sequence). The CDR3 extends over 16 amino acids. TCRdb re-analysed the RT-PCR reads in MiXCR, keeping a single row per CDR3 protein. The sample lists about 530,000 distinct CDR3 sequences, about 12% occurring once. This clonotype appeared a few times. Its specificity is unknown. Study-wide results and caveats: The authors offered the suggestion that each seasonal influenza vaccination recruits few new T cells.

This clonotype originated in a middle-aged man who received an inactivated influenza vaccine. The input for sequencing was PBMCs from blood, taken on the day of vaccination. The V and J genes are TRBV7-9 and TRBJ2-1, with D perhaps TRBD2 (6 bases). The CDR3 here is CASSPRREPTKDEQFF. The CDR3 nucleotides are TGTGCCAGCAGCCCCCGGAGGGAACCGACGAAAGATGAGCAGTTCTTC.